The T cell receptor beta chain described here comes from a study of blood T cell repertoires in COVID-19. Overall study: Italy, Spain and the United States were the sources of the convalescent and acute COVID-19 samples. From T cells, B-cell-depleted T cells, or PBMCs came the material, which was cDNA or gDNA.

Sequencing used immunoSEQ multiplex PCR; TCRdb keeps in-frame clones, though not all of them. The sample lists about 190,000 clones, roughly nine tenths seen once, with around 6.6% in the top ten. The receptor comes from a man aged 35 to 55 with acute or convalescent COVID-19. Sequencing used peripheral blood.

The CDR3 region is CASSSPAGGLSGYTF. DNA for the CDR3: TGTGCCAGCAGCTCCCCCGCGGGAGGGCTAAGTGGCTACACCTTC. J is TRBJ1-2 and V is TRBV13; D is uncertain. V shed 4 bases and J shed 7 bases, with 19 bases lying between them. CDR3 length: 15 amino acids. Germline values: CDR1 PRHDT, CDR2 FYEKMQ (reference sequence).